The entry below describes one T cell receptor (beta chain). Given a far larger clone just one base away, this is likely a sequencing read error. The sample originates from a study of prognosis after radiotherapy for stage I lung cancer. With two-round multiplex PCR, TCR beta CDR3 sequences were amplified from genomic DNA. First-round PCR amplification was performed with primers specific to each TRBV and TRBJ gene. TCRdb itself ran the multiplex PCR reads through MiXCR, one entry per CDR3 protein. The table lists about 14,000 distinct CDR3 sequences, about 32% of them singletons. A draw of around 5.7 milliliters of peripheral blood took place at each of two time points. Germline V gene data show CDR1 as MNHEY and CDR2 as SVGEGT. There are 12 residues in the CDR3.

The sequencing here drew on PBMCs, taken before or after stereotactic body radiation therapy (not recorded which). This receptor was identified in a donor aged 50 or older with non-small cell lung cancer. The chain joins TRBV6-2 or TRBV6-3 to TRBJ2-7, with a tentative D call TRBD2 (5 bases). The CDR3 sequence is CTSSYGGYEQYF. The CDR3 region has the DNA TGTACCAGCAGTTACGGAGGCTACGAGCAGTACTTC.